The 15 T cell receptor beta chains listed next were all sequenced from one sample in a study of blood T cell repertoires in COVID-19. Here immunoSEQ multiplex PCR was the method, and the copy in TCRdb shows in-frame clones only, minus some. The sample shows 300,000 to 400,000 clones, about nine tenths of them seen only once. Sequencing was carried out using peripheral blood. Source of these receptors: a woman in her 70s with COVID-19, enrolled during active disease.

J is TRBJ2-3 and V is TRBV4-1, with 7 bases fitting TRBD2. The ends lost 4 bases at V and 0 bases at J; junction bases unmatched: 7. Germline CDR1 is MGHRA and CDR2 is YSYEKL. CDR3 length equals 16 residues. The CDR3, as DNA: TGCGCCAGCAGCCCAACTAGGACTAGTAGCACAGATACGCAGTATTTT. Protein: CASSPTRTSSTDTQYF.

The rearrangement joins TRBV27 to TRBJ2-3; a weak D match, TRBD2 (5 bases). Germline V gene lookup returns CDR1 MNHEY and CDR2 SMNVEV (reference sequence). Trimming pared 4 bases from V and 5 bases from J, leaving 13 bases between. CDR3 length equals 14 residues. Here the CDR3 reads CASSSISDGDTQYF. The DNA of the CDR3 is TGTGCCAGCAGTTCCATTAGCGACGGAGATACGCAGTATTTT.

The V gene is TRBV20-1, the J gene TRBJ2-3; maybe TRBD1 (7 bases). Trimming left V 3 bases short and J 4 bases short, with 20 bases between. The CDR3 is 16 residues long. Germline CDR1 reads DFQATT; CDR2 reads SNEGSKA (reference sequence). CDR3 nucleotides: TGCAGTGCTAGTCCAGAGGAGGGGGCGAGGGCAGATACGCAGTATTTT. This gives the protein CSASPEEGARADTQYF.

V gene TRBV19 combines with J gene TRBJ1-3; no firm D call. Trimming removed 8 bases from V and 4 bases from J, with 12 bases in between. CDR3 size: 13 residues. Germline lookup yields CDR1 LNHDA and CDR2 SQIVND (reference sequence). The CDR3 DNA follows: TGTGCCAGTTCCCAGCGGAGCGGAAACACCATATATTTT. Amino acids: CASSQRSGNTIYF.

V is TRBV29-1 and J is TRBJ2-3; TRBD1 aligns across 10 bases. CDR3 length: 17 amino acids. The junction had 12 bases not matched to a gene; V was cut back by 0 bases and J by 6 bases. Germline loops: CDR1 SQVTM, CDR2 ANQGSEA. The CDR3 region is CSVEDPTRQGAGDTQYF. The CDR3, as DNA: TGCAGCGTTGAAGATCCAACGAGACAGGGGGCCGGGGATACGCAGTATTTT.

The rearrangement joins TRBV30 to TRBJ2-7; TRBD2 matches at 8 bases. Germline CDR1 GTSNPN, CDR2 SVGIG (reference sequence). The CDR3 runs to 16 residues. V gave up 0 bases and J gave up 3 bases; unmatched junction bases: 10. CDR3 nucleotide sequence: TGTGCCTGGAGTGTACCGAGCGGGGGAGACGACTACGAGCAGTACTTC. Amino acids: CAWSVPSGGDDYEQYF.

The rearrangement uses TRBV4-1 and TRBJ2-5; D unclear. Germline-derived CDR1 and CDR2 are MGHRA and YSYEKL. This CDR3 has 18 amino acids. Trimming cost V 2 bases and J 5 bases, with 24 bases left between them. The CDR3 DNA reads as TGCGCCAGCAGCCAAAGATCCTGGTACTCCAATCCGAAGGAGACCCAGTACTTC. As protein: CASSQRSWYSNPKETQYF.

The CDR3 protein is CASSLFSGGHSPLHF. CDR3 sequence (DNA): TGTGCCAGCAGCTTATTTTCAGGGGGTCATTCACCCCTCCACTTT. V is TRBV7-2 and J is TRBJ1-6, with TRBD1 identical over 7 bases. In germline, CDR1 is SGHTA, CDR2 FQGNSA. The CDR3 has 15 residues. Trimming at V came to 2 bases and at J to 8 bases, leaving 6 bases not matched to a gene. The full variable domain, its missing parts supplied by reference TRBV7-2 and TRBJ1-6, is GAGVSQSPSNKVTEKGKDVELRCDPISGHTALYWYRQSLGQGLEFLIYFQGNSAPDKSGLPSDRFSAERTGGSVSTLTIQRTQQEDSAVYLCASSLFSGGHSPLHFGNGTRLTVT.

The V call is TRBV10-3, the J call TRBJ1-1; the match to TRBD1 covers 7 bases. The length of the CDR3 is 13 residues. V was pared by 11 bases and J by 2 bases, with 8 bases of the junction left unmatched. Germline values: CDR1 ENHRY, CDR2 SYGVKD. This chain's CDR3 is CAGGTDPNTEAFF. The CDR3 DNA follows: TGTGCCGGAGGGACAGATCCTAACACTGAAGCTTTCTTT.

This clone was counted between two and nine times. This sequence joins TRBV6-6 and TRBJ1-2; D not resolved. The CDR3 is 16 residues long. Looked up from germline, CDR1 is MNHNY and CDR2 is SVGAGI (reference sequence). Trimming removed 0 bases at V and 2 bases at J, with 13 bases between. The CDR3 here is CASSYSMPRANYGYTF. CDR3 DNA: TGTGCCAGCAGTTACTCGATGCCTAGAGCAAACTATGGCTACACCTTC.

The J gene is TRBJ2-7, the V gene TRBV12-5; 8 bases are shared with TRBD1. Germline lookup yields CDR1 LGHNT and CDR2 FRNRAP. V lost 6 bases and J lost 2; bases outside the gene matches: 15. The CDR3 has 17 residues. DNA for the CDR3: TGTGCTAGTGGGAGGGGGACAGGACAATTTTGGACCTACGAGCAGTACTTC. The encoded protein is CASGRGTGQFWTYEQYF.

The V and J genes are TRBV2 and TRBJ2-7, with a possible D match to TRBD2 (5 bases). CDR1 and CDR2 (germline): SNHLY, FYNNEI. Trimming took off 6 bases at V and 5 bases at J, with 11 bases between the two ends. This CDR3 has 12 amino acids. The CDR3 coding sequence is TGTGCCAGCAGGGAACGGGGTGACGAGCAGTACTTC. Translating gives CASRERGDEQYF.

The V and J genes are TRBV18 and TRBJ1-3, with a weak D call TRBD1 (5 bases). The germline CDR1 and CDR2 sequences are KGHSH and LQKENI. The CDR3 contains 15 residues. Between the trimmed V and J ends, which lost 4 bases and 4 bases, there was a span of 14 bases. The CDR3 reads CASSLAGTSGNTIYF. In DNA form, the CDR3 reads TGTGCCAGCTCACTAGCCGGGACTTCGGGAAACACCATATATTTT.

This sequence joins TRBV7-9 and TRBJ2-3; 8 positions match TRBD1. The CDR3 sequence is 15 residues long. The junction had 6 bases not matched to a gene; V was cut back by 6 bases and J by 1 base. CDR1 is SEHNR and CDR2 is FQNEAQ in the germline V gene (reference sequence). The CDR3 loop is CASRPPGQGTDTQYF. The CDR3 bases are TGTGCCAGCAGACCTCCGGGACAGGGCACAGATACGCAGTATTTT. Complete variable domain (other parts from reference TRBV7-9 and TRBJ2-3): DTGVSQNPRHKITKRGQNVTFRCDPISEHNRLYWYRQTLGQGPEFLTYFQNEAQLEKSRLLSDRFSAERPKGSFSTLEIQRTEQGDSAMYLCASRPPGQGTDTQYFGPGTRLTVL.

The rearrangement links TRBV2 to TRBJ2-7; 10 bases are shared with TRBD1. The CDR3 totals 14 residues. Looked up from germline, CDR1 is SNHLY and CDR2 is FYNNEI. Trimming at V came to 6 bases and at J to 0 bases, leaving 2 bases not matched to a gene. CDR3 region: CASRGQGSSYEQYF. The CDR3 DNA is TGTGCCAGCAGGGGACAGGGGAGCTCCTACGAGCAGTACTTC.